This TCR beta chain was retrieved from a study of regulatory T cells in long-lasting Graves disease. Study information: Graves' patients, diagnosed recently, had received antithyroid drugs under 3 months. The study's findings and limits: A reduction in accuracy may have resulted from the small sample size.

Time point here: newly diagnosed GD, antithyroid drugs for less than 3 months. Scientists built the TCR library using RNA that was extracted from PBMCs. A word on this clonotype: What it binds is unknown.

CDR3 regions were amplified by Arm-PCR using iRepertoire HTBI primers to build TCR beta libraries. From the multiplex PCR reads, TCRdb called clonotypes with MiXCR, one entry per CDR3 protein. This table holds fewer than 350,000 distinct CDR3 sequences, 18% found once. Trimming cost V 3 bases and J 4 bases; bases outside gene matches: 4. Germline-derived CDR1 and CDR2 are SNHLY and FYNNEI. The CDR3 totals 15 residues. The V and J genes are TRBV2 and TRBJ2-2; 8 bases are a match to TRBD1. This sample comprised peripheral blood mononuclear cells (PBMCs), obtained at new diagnosis, from a patient treated with antithyroid drugs. The TCR originated in a female donor with Graves disease. This CDR3 is CASSDRGRVTGELFF. The CDR3 region has the DNA TGTGCCAGCAGTGACAGGGGGCGCGTCACCGGGGAGCTGTTTTTT.